This T cell receptor beta chain was identified in a study of siplizumab effects on memory and regulatory T cells. Study-level points and caveats: Siplizumab led to significantly less abundant alloreactive sequences that could be traced back to unstimulated CD4+ memory cells. Mappable alloreactive CD4+ clones came from Treg cells more than 55% of the time on average with siplizumab, against 25% to 30% in controls. Major contributors to the alloresponse seemed to be naive T cells, which also appeared more diverse than memory cells. The study did not confirm that proliferating Tregs from siplizumab cultures were suppressive.

Assay used: immunoSEQ multiplex PCR; TCRdb lists only in-frame clones, some missing. The data show about 56,000 clones, around 97% seen once. Notes on this clone: Antigen specificity is unknown.

The sequenced sample consisted of naive CD8+ T cells sorted from blood. The TCR was taken from a human donor in good health.

The CDR3 spells CASSQDLIAGGQHEQFF. The CDR3, as DNA: TGCGCCAGCAGCCAAGATCTGATAGCGGGAGGGCAGCATGAGCAGTTCTTC. The chain couples TRBV4-3 to TRBJ2-1; TRBD2 matches at 11 bases. The V gene end was trimmed by 0 bases and the J gene end by 8 bases; junction bases not matched to a gene: 9. In germline, CDR1 is LGHNA, CDR2 YSLEER. The CDR3 is 17 residues long.